Listed below are T cell receptor beta chains from one sample, sequenced in a study of CDR3 diversity in severe acne. MiXCR, run by TCRdb on the PCR reads, gives a single entry per CDR3 protein. The sample lists tens of thousands of distinct CDR3 sequences, under 65% seen once, with roughly an eighth in the top ten. The sample was blood. Receptor source: a male donor in good health, without acne. Both conserved end residues are part of each CDR3. The D gene is left open where the match is weak. A clone size is listed for some rows: how often the clone was seen (once, few, many), or a class if it is expanded.

D gene | CDR3 length | J gene | V gene | clone size | CDR3 protein | CDR3 DNA
TRBD2 | 14 | TRBJ2-3 | TRBV9 | few | CASSVRGGTDTQYF | TGTGCCAGCAGCGTACGGGGGGGCACAGATACGCAGTATTTT
- | 13 | TRBJ2-1 | TRBV20-1 | - | CSAGSGPYNEQFF | TGCAGTGCCGGAAGCGGACCATACAATGAGCAGTTCTTC
- | 14 | TRBJ1-5 | TRBV12-3/TRBV12-4 | few | CASSLTGEFQPQHF | TGTGCCAGCAGTTTAACCGGGGAGTTTCAGCCCCAGCATTTT
TRBD1 | 14 | TRBJ2-7 | TRBV24-1 | - | CASSPGQRFYEQYF | TGTGCCAGCAGCCCGGGACAGCGTTTCTACGAGCAGTACTTC
TRBD2 | 18 | TRBJ2-7 | TRBV4-1 | - | CASSQVVTTSGTTYEQYF | TGCGCCAGCAGCCAAGTTGTAACCACTAGCGGGACTACCTACGAGCAGTACTTC
TRBD1 | 14 | TRBJ1-1 | TRBV19 | - | CATFPTGRRTEAFF | TGTGCCACCTTCCCGACAGGGCGACGTACTGAAGCTTTCTTT
- | 15 | TRBJ2-4 | TRBV6-1 | - | CASSEEGGSKNIQYF | TGTGCCAGCAGTGAAGAAGGAGGGAGTAAAAACATTCAGTACTTC
TRBD1 | 15 | TRBJ1-5 | TRBV7-9 | many | CASSGGQDSNQPQHF | TGTGCCAGCAGTGGAGGACAGGATAGCAATCAGCCCCAGCATTTT
- | 12 | TRBJ2-5 | TRBV7-9 | few | CASRQSTDTQYF | TGTGCCAGCAGACAATCGACCGACACCCAGTACTTC
TRBD2 | 14 | TRBJ2-7 | TRBV7-2 | few | CASSLRREGYEQYF | TGTGCCAGCAGCTTAAGGCGGGAGGGGTACGAGCAGTACTTC
TRBD1 | 17 | TRBJ1-5 | TRBV24-1 | - | CATSDNRDRGNNQPQHF | TGTGCCACCAGTGATAACAGGGACAGGGGCAACAATCAGCCCCAGCATTTT
TRBD2 | 16 | TRBJ2-1 | TRBV7-9 | many | CASSLVSGGAYNEQFF | TGTGCCAGCAGCTTAGTTAGCGGGGGGGCCTACAATGAGCAGTTCTTC
- | 15 | TRBJ1-1 | TRBV25-1 | - | CASSKSFEMNTEAFF | TGTGCCAGCAGTAAGTCGTTTGAGATGAACACTGAAGCTTTCTTT
TRBD1 | 14 | TRBJ2-7 | TRBV15 | - | CATSRGDRDHEQYF | TGTGCCACCAGCAGAGGGGACAGGGACCACGAGCAGTACTTC